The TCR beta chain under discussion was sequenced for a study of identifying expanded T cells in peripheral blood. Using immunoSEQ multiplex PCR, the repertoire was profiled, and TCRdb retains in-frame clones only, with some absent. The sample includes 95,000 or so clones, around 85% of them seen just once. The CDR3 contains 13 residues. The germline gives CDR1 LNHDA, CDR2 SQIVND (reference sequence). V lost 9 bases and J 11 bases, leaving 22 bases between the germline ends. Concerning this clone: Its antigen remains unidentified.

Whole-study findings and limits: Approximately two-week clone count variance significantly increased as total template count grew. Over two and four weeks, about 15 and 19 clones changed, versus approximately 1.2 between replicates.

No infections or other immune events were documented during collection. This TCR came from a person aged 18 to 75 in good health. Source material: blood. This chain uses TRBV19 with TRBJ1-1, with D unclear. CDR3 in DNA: TGTGCCAGCACCGTCGGCGCCTATCCGGTGGCTTTCTTT. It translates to CASTVGAYPVAFF.